This T cell receptor beta chain was captured in a study of T cell responses to AZD1222 COVID-19 vaccine. Profiled with immunoSEQ multiplex PCR; TCRdb holds only in-frame clones, not every one. Of 150,000 or so clones detected, about 89% appear once; the ten largest clones hold about 3%. General observations from the study: Donors were chiefly white British, with a greater number of females, and clonal diversity was perhaps underestimated. Reports indicate that nearly half of spike-specific TCRs are directed at unmutated variant regions. Across spike, vaccine-associated CD4 TCRs were found, dominant at 160-218 and 743-854.

This CDR3 has 13 residues. In germline, CDR1 is MDHEN, CDR2 SYDVKM. V lost 6 bases, J lost 0 bases, and 8 bases lay in between. This clone was observed a few times. Its specificity is not known. The rearrangement joins TRBV28 to TRBJ1-2, with D possibly matching TRBD1 (5 bases). This clonotype originated in an adult in good health. The sequencing here drew on peripheral blood, taken on day 0 of AZD1222 vaccination. CDR3 nucleotide sequence: TGTGCCAGCAGGGGACCCTCTAACTATGGCTACACCTTC. This codes for CASRGPSNYGYTF.